This T cell receptor (beta chain) was captured in a study of control samples from healthy donors and cancer patients. The germline V gene has CDR1 SGHTA and CDR2 FQGNSA. V was pared by 3 bases and J by 3 bases, with 3 bases of the junction left unmatched. This CDR3 is built from 15 residues. The assay was immunoSEQ multiplex PCR, and TCRdb's table has in-frame clones only and misses some. The table shows some 21,000 clones, with around 85% occurring only once. Sequencing was performed on PBMCs. The clonotype comes from a man in his sixties with head and neck cancer. The chain links TRBV7-2 to TRBJ2-7, with 12 bases fitting TRBD1. The CDR3 nucleotides read TGTGCCAGCAGCTTGGGACAGGGGGCTTTCTACGAGCAGTACGTC. Its protein is CASSLGQGAFYEQYV.